This T cell receptor (beta chain) was captured in a study of technical replicates of blood from a handful of donors. The data were produced by immunoSEQ multiplex PCR, yet TCRdb's version contains in-frame clones alone and is incomplete. The sample contains about 70,000 clones, around 95% of which appear only once. In germline, CDR1 is SGHAT, CDR2 FQNNGV. The CDR3 totals 14 residues. The V and J ends lost 5 bases and 8 bases, in that order; junction bases with no gene match: 8. Sequences were obtained from T cells isolated from PBMCs. The chain employs TRBV11-2 and TRBJ1-1; TRBD1 aligns across 10 bases. This clonotype was obtained from a human donor in good health. Written as DNA, the CDR3 is TGTGCCAGCAGCAAGACAGGGGGCGTTGGGGAAGCTTTCTTT. Translated, it gives CASSKTGGVGEAFF.